The rows below give T cell receptor beta chains drawn from one sample of a study of shared clonotypes between healthy human individuals. Measured with immunoSEQ multiplex PCR; TCRdb has only the in-frame clones, and not every one. The sample contains some 2,500,000 clones, roughly 93% of which appear only once. Sequenced sample: naive CD4+ T cells from PBMCs. The receptor set was obtained from a man between 18 and 29 years old in good health. Some clones in this sample may be carry-over from other donors' samples. Each CDR3 is given with its conserved first and last residue. The D gene is left open where the match is weak. Size is omitted from some rows. Given values are once, few, many or a class for expanded clones.

V gene: TRBV18
J gene: TRBJ2-7
clone size: once
D gene: NA
CDR3 DNA: TGTGCCAGCTCATCCAAGCCAACAGCTACGCCTTCCTACGAGCAGTACTTC
CDR3 protein: CASSSKPTATPSYEQYF

V gene: TRBV7-3
J gene: TRBJ2-5
clone size: NA
D gene: NA
CDR3 DNA: TGTGCCAGCAGCTTACAGGGTGGGCAAGAGACCCAGTACTTC
CDR3 protein: CASSLQGGQETQYF

V gene: TRBV9
J gene: TRBJ2-5
clone size: few
D gene: NA
CDR3 DNA: TGTGCCAGCAGCGTAGGCGGTCCGCAAGAGACCCAGTACTTC
CDR3 protein: CASSVGGPQETQYF

V gene: TRBV7-8
J gene: TRBJ1-5
clone size: NA
D gene: NA
CDR3 DNA: TGTGCCAGCAGCGAAACACAGGCTCTGGGCAATCAGCCCCAGCATTTT
CDR3 protein: CASSETQALGNQPQHF

V gene: TRBV5-1
J gene: TRBJ1-2
clone size: NA
D gene: NA
CDR3 DNA: TGCGCCAGCAGCTTGGAACAGGGTTTTGGCTACACCTTC
CDR3 protein: CASSLEQGFGYTF

V gene: TRBV27
J gene: TRBJ2-1
clone size: NA
D gene: TRBD1
CDR3 DNA: TGTGCCAGCAGGCGGACAGGGACCAATGAGCAGTTCTTC
CDR3 protein: CASRRTGTNEQFF

V gene: TRBV5-1
J gene: TRBJ2-7
clone size: once
D gene: TRBD1
CDR3 DNA: TGCGCCAGCAGGGGTGGGACAGGGTGGTCCGAGCAGTACTTC
CDR3 protein: CASRGGTGWSEQYF

V gene: TRBV6-1
J gene: TRBJ2-7
clone size: NA
D gene: TRBD1
CDR3 DNA: TGTGCCAGCAAGACGGACAGGGGGAAATACGAGCAGTACTTC
CDR3 protein: CASKTDRGKYEQYF

V gene: TRBV7-9
J gene: TRBJ1-1
clone size: NA
D gene: NA
CDR3 DNA: TGTGCCAGCAGCTTCCGGACTCCCTCAAGGTCGAACACTGAAGCTTTCTTT
CDR3 protein: CASSFRTPSRSNTEAFF

V gene: TRBV19
J gene: TRBJ1-2
clone size: NA
D gene: TRBD1
CDR3 DNA: TGTGCCAGTAGTATCACTTCGGTCAGGGGGAACTATGGCTACACCTTC
CDR3 protein: CASSITSVRGNYGYTF

V gene: TRBV7-3
J gene: TRBJ1-2
clone size: NA
D gene: NA
CDR3 DNA: TGTGCCAGCAGCTTAACACGTCACGATGTAGAGAGCTACACCTTC
CDR3 protein: CASSLTRHDVESYTF

V gene: TRBV10-3
J gene: TRBJ2-1
clone size: once
D gene: NA
CDR3 DNA: TGTGCCATCAGTGAGAGGGAGGCCCATGAGCAGTTCTTC
CDR3 protein: CAISEREAHEQFF

V gene: TRBV7-8
J gene: TRBJ1-4
clone size: once
D gene: NA
CDR3 DNA: TGTGCCAGCAGCTTAACCAGGGGCGATGAAAAACTGTTTTTT
CDR3 protein: CASSLTRGDEKLFF

V gene: TRBV5-6
J gene: TRBJ2-7
clone size: NA
D gene: TRBD1
CDR3 DNA: TGTGCCAGCAGCCCAGTGGCAAGACAGGGGGAAACCTCCGCAGAGCAGTACTTC
CDR3 protein: CASSPVARQGETSAEQYF

V gene: TRBV28
J gene: TRBJ1-1
clone size: NA
D gene: NA
CDR3 DNA: TGTGCCAGCAGTACTACGGGAACTGAAGCTTTCTTT
CDR3 protein: CASSTTGTEAFF

V gene: TRBV7-9
J gene: TRBJ2-7
clone size: NA
D gene: TRBD2
CDR3 DNA: TGTGCCAGCAGCTTAAAGGGAGGGACTCCACTTTACGAGCAGTACTTC
CDR3 protein: CASSLKGGTPLYEQYF

V gene: TRBV7-6
J gene: TRBJ1-3
clone size: NA
D gene: NA
CDR3 DNA: TGTGCCAGCAGCTTAGCAGACCCGAGATCTGGAAACACCATATATTTT
CDR3 protein: CASSLADPRSGNTIYF

V gene: TRBV9
J gene: TRBJ2-3
clone size: NA
D gene: TRBD2
CDR3 DNA: TGTGCCAGCAGCGTAGGGGTACCTCGGGCCGGGGGGACGCAGTATTTT
CDR3 protein: CASSVGVPRAGGTQYF

V gene: TRBV15
J gene: TRBJ2-1
clone size: NA
D gene: NA
CDR3 DNA: TGTGCCACCACGGGGCGGGCCGGGGTGGGCGATGAGCAGTTCTTC
CDR3 protein: CATTGRAGVGDEQFF

V gene: TRBV7-9
J gene: TRBJ2-7
clone size: NA
D gene: NA
CDR3 DNA: TGTGCCAGCAGCTCACAGCTTGGGCAGTACTTC
CDR3 protein: CASSSQLGQYF

V gene: TRBV2
J gene: TRBJ2-7
clone size: NA
D gene: NA
CDR3 DNA: TGTGCCAGCAGTGAGAGGGGCAGGGTCACCGAGCAGTACTTC
CDR3 protein: CASSERGRVTEQYF

V gene: TRBV4-2
J gene: TRBJ2-1
clone size: NA
D gene: TRBD2
CDR3 DNA: TGTGCCAGCAGCCCCGGGGGACTAGCGGCCCTCGGTGAGCAGTTCTTC
CDR3 protein: CASSPGGLAALGEQFF

V gene: TRBV6-6
J gene: TRBJ2-3
clone size: NA
D gene: NA
CDR3 DNA: TGTGCCAGCAGTTCGCCATGGGATACGCAGTATTTT
CDR3 protein: CASSSPWDTQYF

V gene: TRBV29-1
J gene: TRBJ2-3
clone size: NA
D gene: NA
CDR3 DNA: TGCAGCGTTGTATTGTCCGAATTTCCAGATACGCAGTATTTT
CDR3 protein: CSVVLSEFPDTQYF

V gene: TRBV6-1
J gene: TRBJ2-2
clone size: NA
D gene: NA
CDR3 DNA: TGTGCCAGTCGTTTCGGGTGGACCGGGGAGCTGTTTTTT
CDR3 protein: CASRFGWTGELFF

V gene: TRBV19
J gene: TRBJ1-4
clone size: NA
D gene: TRBD1
CDR3 DNA: TGTGCCAGTAGTATGGACAGGACTGTCGGAAAACTGTTTTTT
CDR3 protein: CASSMDRTVGKLFF

V gene: TRBV5-4
J gene: TRBJ2-2
clone size: NA
D gene: NA
CDR3 DNA: TGTGCCAGCAGCTTATACGTGGAAAGAGCGACCTTCACCGGGGAGCTGTTTTTT
CDR3 protein: CASSLYVERATFTGELFF

V gene: TRBV10-3
J gene: TRBJ2-1
clone size: NA
D gene: TRBD2
CDR3 DNA: TGTGCCATCAGTGAGGGACTAGCGAGGTGGGGCAATGAGCAGTTCTTC
CDR3 protein: CAISEGLARWGNEQFF

V gene: TRBV28
J gene: TRBJ1-1
clone size: NA
D gene: NA
CDR3 DNA: TGTGCCAGCAGCCCTGGACCCTTGAGGAACACTGAAGCTTTCTTT
CDR3 protein: CASSPGPLRNTEAFF

V gene: TRBV27
J gene: TRBJ2-5
clone size: NA
D gene: NA
CDR3 DNA: TGTGCCAGCAGTTTGGGCTGCCCCCAAGGTGAGACCCAGTACTTC
CDR3 protein: CASSLGCPQGETQYF

V gene: TRBV19
J gene: TRBJ2-3
clone size: NA
D gene: NA
CDR3 DNA: TGTGCCATTTCGCGGGCAGATACGCAGTATTTT
CDR3 protein: CAISRADTQYF

V gene: TRBV6-1
J gene: TRBJ2-3
clone size: NA
D gene: NA
CDR3 DNA: TGTGCCAGCAGTCGGGCATTCGCTAGCTCAGATACGCAGTATTTT
CDR3 protein: CASSRAFASSDTQYF

V gene: TRBV18
J gene: TRBJ1-1
clone size: NA
D gene: NA
CDR3 DNA: TGTGCCAGCTCACCATTCCAGAACATGAACACTGAAGCTTTCTTT
CDR3 protein: CASSPFQNMNTEAFF

V gene: TRBV7-5
J gene: TRBJ2-1
clone size: NA
D gene: NA
CDR3 DNA: TGTGTCAGAAGGTGGGAGCGGGAGGCCTCCTACAATGAGCAGTTCTTC
CDR3 protein: CVRRWEREASYNEQFF

V gene: TRBV5-4
J gene: TRBJ2-3
clone size: NA
D gene: NA
CDR3 DNA: TGTGCCAGCAGCTTGGGGGCGGAACCTCCTAGCACAGATACGCAGTATTTT
CDR3 protein: CASSLGAEPPSTDTQYF

V gene: TRBV30
J gene: TRBJ2-4
clone size: NA
D gene: NA
CDR3 DNA: TGTGCCTGGAGTCCGGACGGCCGTGGAAACATTCAGTACTTC
CDR3 protein: CAWSPDGRGNIQYF

V gene: TRBV18
J gene: TRBJ2-1
clone size: NA
D gene: TRBD2
CDR3 DNA: TGTGCCAGCTCGCCGCCCGGGGGGTGGTCCTACAATGAGCAGTTCTTC
CDR3 protein: CASSPPGGWSYNEQFF

V gene: TRBV5-1
J gene: TRBJ2-3
clone size: NA
D gene: TRBD1
CDR3 DNA: TGCGCCAGCAGCTCCCGGGACAGTGCAGATACGCAGTATTTT
CDR3 protein: CASSSRDSADTQYF

V gene: TRBV28
J gene: TRBJ2-1
clone size: NA
D gene: NA
CDR3 DNA: TGTGCCAGCAGCCGGCGGCTTTCCTACAATGAGCAGTTCTTC
CDR3 protein: CASSRRLSYNEQFF

V gene: TRBV6-1
J gene: TRBJ1-2
clone size: few
D gene: NA
CDR3 DNA: TGTGCCAGCAGGGGCGAGCCATCTTACACCTTC
CDR3 protein: CASRGEPSYTF

V gene: TRBV5-6
J gene: TRBJ1-3
clone size: NA
D gene: NA
CDR3 DNA: TGTGCCAGCAGTCGCCCGCCACGTAAATTTGGAAACACCATATATTTT
CDR3 protein: CASSRPPRKFGNTIYF

V gene: TRBV21-1
J gene: TRBJ2-7
clone size: NA
D gene: NA
CDR3 DNA: TGTGCCAGCAGCAAAGAGTCACGGAAGGTCTCCGACGAGCAGTACTTC
CDR3 protein: CASSKESRKVSDEQYF

V gene: TRBV6-5
J gene: TRBJ1-3
clone size: NA
D gene: NA
CDR3 DNA: TGTGCCAGCAGACGGACAGCCAGCTCTGGAAACACCATATATTTT
CDR3 protein: CASRRTASSGNTIYF

V gene: TRBV18
J gene: TRBJ2-1
clone size: NA
D gene: TRBD2
CDR3 DNA: TGTGCCAGCTCACCACCAGCACTAGCGGGAGCGGATGAGCAGTTCTTC
CDR3 protein: CASSPPALAGADEQFF